Presented here are 10 T cell receptor beta chains from one specimen sequenced in a study of post-analysis software for immune sequencing data. Regarding the study as a whole: In patients, TRBV5-6, TRBV5-1 and TRBV20-1 belonged to five or six TRBV segments found more frequently than in controls.

Each TCR beta cDNA library carried unique molecular identifiers. TCRdb called the PCR reads again in MiXCR, with one record for every CDR3 protein. The data hold about 540,000 distinct CDR3 sequences, with around a third observed a single time. These receptors' antigens are unknown. Sequencing was done on a sample of blood. Receptor source: a girl aged 2-17 years with multiple sclerosis.

The chain uses TRBV5-5 and TRBJ1-5, with D tentatively TRBD1 (5 bases). Germline assignment: CDR1 SGHKS and CDR2 YYEKEE (reference sequence). V was trimmed by 1 base and J by 3 bases, leaving 11 bases between them. The CDR3 sequence is 15 residues long. CDR3 DNA: TGTGCCAGCAGCTTGAGGGACGGCTTCAATCAGCCCCAGCATTTT. Its translation is CASSLRDGFNQPQHF. Full variable domain (rest looked up from reference TRBV5-5 and TRBJ1-5): DAGVTQSPTHLIKTRGQQVTLRCSPISGHKSVSWYQQVLGQGPQFIFQYYEKEERGRGNFPDRFSARQFPNYSSELNVNALLLGDSALYLCASSLRDGFNQPQHFGDGTRLSIL.

This clonotype was detected only a few times. This chain joins TRBV11-2 and TRBJ2-7; no reliable D call. Germline V gene lookup returns CDR1 SGHAT and CDR2 FQNNGV. The germline V and J ends were trimmed by 3 bases and 3 bases, with 15 bases remaining between them. The CDR3 totals 15 residues. For the CDR3, the DNA is TGTGCCAGCAGCTTGTCCCTCGACACCATCTACGAGCAGTACTTC. It codes for CASSLSLDTIYEQYF.

Here the CDR3 DNA reads TGTGCCAGCAGGGCCGACTCCGTGAAAGATACGCAGTATTTT. This encodes CASRADSVKDTQYF. The V and J genes are TRBV3-1 and TRBJ2-3; D is uncertain. Trimming shortened V by 6 bases and J by 5 bases, and 15 bases separated the two germline ends. The CDR3 length is 14 residues. Germline lookup yields CDR1 LGHDT and CDR2 YNNKEL (reference sequence).

This chain connects TRBV5-1 to TRBJ2-2; the match to TRBD2 covers 7 bases. This CDR3 has 16 residues. The germline V gene has CDR1 SGHRS and CDR2 YFSETQ. V trimming: 0 bases; J trimming: 1 base; junction bases outside the gene matches: 3. The CDR3: CASSLEAGVNTGELFF. CDR3 sequence (DNA): TGCGCCAGCAGCTTGGAGGCGGGGGTGAACACCGGGGAGCTGTTTTTT.

This clonotype was detected only a few times. This rearrangement joins TRBV5-1 to TRBJ2-5, with 13 bases aligning to TRBD2. Germline trimming cut 6 bases from V and 2 bases from J; bases unmatched to any gene: 10. Germline V lookup: CDR1 SGHRS, CDR2 YFSETQ. This CDR3 has 17 residues. In DNA, the CDR3 is TGCGCCAGCAACATACTAGCGGGGGGGCCTGGGCAAGAGACCCAGTACTTC. It codes for CASNILAGGPGQETQYF.

This clonotype was counted between two and nine times. This chain joins TRBV2 and TRBJ2-1; D gene uncertain. The CDR3 length is 13 residues. V lost 5 bases, J lost 7 bases, and 12 bases lay in between. Germline values: CDR1 SNHLY, CDR2 FYNNEI. The CDR3 region has the DNA TGTGCCAGCAGTAGGTCTACGAGGAATGAGCAGTTCTTC. Its protein product is CASSRSTRNEQFF.

This clonotype was counted a single time. This chain connects TRBV5-1 to TRBJ2-7; D is tentatively TRBD1 or TRBD2 (6 bases each). The CDR3 length is 14 residues. Per germline, CDR1 SGHRS and CDR2 YFSETQ. Trimming took off 2 bases at V and 7 bases at J, with 16 bases between the two ends. The CDR3 DNA reads TGCGCCAGCAGCTTCCGGACCGGGGGCAATGAGCAGTACTTC. Its translation: CASSFRTGGNEQYF.

This chain links TRBV4-1 with TRBJ1-2; D is undetermined. The CDR3 has 14 amino acids. Between the trimmed V and J ends, which lost 4 bases and 6 bases, there was a span of 15 bases. Germline V CDR1 and CDR2: MGHRA, YSYEKL. The DNA for the CDR3 is TGCGCCAGCAGCCGAGTTGTCCTTGCGGATGGCTACACCTTC. Translated, it gives CASSRVVLADGYTF.

This clonotype was counted a few times. The J gene is TRBJ1-2, the V gene TRBV2; D gene unclear. The germline V gene has CDR1 SNHLY and CDR2 FYNNEI. This CDR3 region has 13 residues. Trimming shortened V by 1 base and J by 2 bases, and 5 bases separated the two germline ends. In DNA form, the CDR3 reads TGTGCCAGCAGTGAAGTGAGGAACTATGGCTACACCTTC. This gives the protein CASSEVRNYGYTF.

This clonotype appeared a few times. CDR3 coding DNA: TGTGCCAGCTCACCAGCGACACCAAGCTCCTACAATGAGCAGTTCTTC. Its protein is CASSPATPSSYNEQFF. This chain links TRBV18 with TRBJ2-1, with unresolved D. Looked up from germline, CDR1 is KGHSH and CDR2 is LQKENI. This CDR3 is 16 amino acids long. V was pared by 2 bases and J by 0 bases, with 11 bases between.